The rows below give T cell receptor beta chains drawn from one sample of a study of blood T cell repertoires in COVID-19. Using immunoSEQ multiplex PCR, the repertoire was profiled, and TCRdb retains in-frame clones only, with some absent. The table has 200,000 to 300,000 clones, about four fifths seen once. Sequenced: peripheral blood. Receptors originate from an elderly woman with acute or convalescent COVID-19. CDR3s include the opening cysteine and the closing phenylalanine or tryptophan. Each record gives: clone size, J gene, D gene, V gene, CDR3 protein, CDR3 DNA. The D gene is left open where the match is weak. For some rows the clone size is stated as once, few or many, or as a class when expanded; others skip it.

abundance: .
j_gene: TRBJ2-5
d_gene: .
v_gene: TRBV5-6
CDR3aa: CASSLLAGAQETQYF
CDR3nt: TGTGCCAGCAGCTTGTTGGCGGGGGCTCAAGAGACCCAGTACTTC

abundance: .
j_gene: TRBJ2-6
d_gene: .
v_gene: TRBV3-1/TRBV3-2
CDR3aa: CASSQGFGGQTFSGANVLTF
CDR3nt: TGTGCCAGCAGCCAAGGGTTCGGGGGACAGACCTTCTCTGGGGCCAACGTCCTGACTTTC

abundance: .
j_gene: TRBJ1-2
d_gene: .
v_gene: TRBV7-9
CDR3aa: CASSYLGGINYGYTF
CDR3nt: TGTGCCAGCAGCTATTTAGGGGGAATTAACTATGGCTACACCTTC

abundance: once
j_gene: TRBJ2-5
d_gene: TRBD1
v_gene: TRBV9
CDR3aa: CASSEWGTEETQYF
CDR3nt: TGTGCCAGCAGCGAGTGGGGGACAGAAGAGACCCAGTACTTC

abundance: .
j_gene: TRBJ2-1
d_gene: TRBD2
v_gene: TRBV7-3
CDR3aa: CASSRTSGGYNEQFF
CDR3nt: TGTGCCAGCAGCCGAACTAGCGGGGGGTACAATGAGCAGTTCTTC

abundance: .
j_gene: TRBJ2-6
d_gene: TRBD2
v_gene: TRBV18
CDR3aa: CASSQRGGRPSGANVLTF
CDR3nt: TGTGCCAGCTCACAGCGGGGGGGGCGACCCTCTGGGGCCAACGTCCTGACTTTC

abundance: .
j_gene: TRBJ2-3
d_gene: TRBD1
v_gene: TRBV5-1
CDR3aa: CASRQQGLADTQYF
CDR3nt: TGCGCCAGCAGGCAACAGGGGCTGGCAGATACGCAGTATTTT

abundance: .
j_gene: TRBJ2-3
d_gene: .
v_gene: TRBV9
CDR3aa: CASSVGLWDTQYF
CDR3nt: TGTGCCAGCAGCGTAGGGCTTTGGGATACGCAGTATTTT

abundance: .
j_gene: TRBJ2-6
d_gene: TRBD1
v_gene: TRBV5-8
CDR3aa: CASSPRTGYRTGANVLTF
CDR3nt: TGTGCCAGCAGCCCGAGGACAGGGTACCGGACTGGGGCCAACGTCCTGACTTTC

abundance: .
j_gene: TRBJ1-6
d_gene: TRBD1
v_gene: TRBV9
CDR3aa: CASSFTGTRGDSPLHF
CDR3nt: TGTGCCAGTTCTTTCACCGGGACCAGGGGGGATTCACCCCTCCACTTT

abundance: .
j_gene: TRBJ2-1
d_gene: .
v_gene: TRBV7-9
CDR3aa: CASSLGLASSYNEQFF
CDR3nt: TGTGCCAGCAGCTTAGGCCTAGCAAGCTCCTACAATGAGCAGTTCTTC

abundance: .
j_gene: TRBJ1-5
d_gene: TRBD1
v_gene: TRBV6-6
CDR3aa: CASSLPGTGSNQPQHF
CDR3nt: TGTGCCAGCAGTTTGCCCGGGACAGGTAGCAATCAGCCCCAGCATTTT

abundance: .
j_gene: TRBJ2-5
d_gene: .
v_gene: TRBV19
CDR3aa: CASALWSREETQYF
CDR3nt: TGTGCCAGTGCGTTATGGTCACGCGAAGAGACCCAGTACTTC

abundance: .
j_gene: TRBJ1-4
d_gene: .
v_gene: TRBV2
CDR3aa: CASSGATDLNYANEKLFF
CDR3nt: TGTGCCAGCAGTGGGGCGACAGACCTCAACTATGCTAATGAAAAACTGTTTTTT

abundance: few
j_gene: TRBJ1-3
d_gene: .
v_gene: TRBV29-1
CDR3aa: CSAKGEWSGNTIYF
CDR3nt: TGCAGCGCTAAGGGGGAATGGTCTGGAAACACCATATATTTT

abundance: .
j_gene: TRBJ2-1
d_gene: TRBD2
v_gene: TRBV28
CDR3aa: CASSSGLAGGNDEQFF
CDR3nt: TGTGCCAGCAGTTCGGGACTAGCGGGGGGAAACGATGAGCAGTTCTTC

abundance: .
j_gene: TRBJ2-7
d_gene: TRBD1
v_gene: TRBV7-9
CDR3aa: CASSPSGTGDEQYF
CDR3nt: TGTGCCAGCAGCCCATCCGGGACAGGGGACGAGCAGTACTTC

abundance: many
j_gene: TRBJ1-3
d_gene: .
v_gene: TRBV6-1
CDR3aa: CASSDERDWRSGNTIYF
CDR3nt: TGTGCCAGCAGTGACGAACGGGATTGGCGTTCTGGAAACACCATATATTTT

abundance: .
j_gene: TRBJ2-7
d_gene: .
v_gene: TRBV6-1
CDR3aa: CASSEVADLYEQYF
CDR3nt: TGTGCCAGCAGTGAGGTAGCGGACCTCTACGAGCAGTACTTC

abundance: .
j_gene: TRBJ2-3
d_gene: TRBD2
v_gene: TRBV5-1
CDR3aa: CASSASSGGRVTDTQYF
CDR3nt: TGCGCCAGCAGCGCATCTAGCGGGGGGCGGGTCACAGATACGCAGTATTTT

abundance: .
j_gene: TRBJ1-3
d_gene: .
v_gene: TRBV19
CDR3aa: CASSFFSTALGNTIYF
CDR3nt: TGTGCCAGTAGTTTCTTCTCGACAGCTCTGGGAAACACCATATATTTT

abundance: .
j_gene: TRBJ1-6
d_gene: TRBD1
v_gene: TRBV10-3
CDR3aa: CAIGESYGTVIYNSPLHF
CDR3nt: TGTGCCATCGGTGAGTCGTATGGGACAGTGATCTATAATTCACCCCTCCACTTT

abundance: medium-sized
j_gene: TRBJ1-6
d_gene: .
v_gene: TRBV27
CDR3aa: CASGSGSLPLNSPLHF
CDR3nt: TGTGCCAGCGGTTCCGGGTCCTTGCCACTGAATTCACCCCTCCACTTT

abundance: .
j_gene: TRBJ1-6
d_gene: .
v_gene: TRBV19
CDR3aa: CASSTTLTGLHSPLHF
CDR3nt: TGTGCCAGTAGTACCACCCTGACAGGACTGCATTCACCCCTCCACTTT

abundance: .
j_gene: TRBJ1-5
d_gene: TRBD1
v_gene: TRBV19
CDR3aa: CASSIEQGAYQPQHF
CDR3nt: TGTGCCAGTAGTATTGAACAGGGGGCGTATCAGCCCCAGCATTTT

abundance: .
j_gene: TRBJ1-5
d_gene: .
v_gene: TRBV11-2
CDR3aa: CASSAQGSDQPQHF
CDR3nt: TGTGCCAGCAGCGCACAGGGCTCGGATCAGCCCCAGCATTTT

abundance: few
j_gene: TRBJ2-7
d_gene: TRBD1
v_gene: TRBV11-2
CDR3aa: CASSSLQGWEQYF
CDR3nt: TGTGCCAGCAGCTCCTTACAGGGGTGGGAGCAGTACTTC

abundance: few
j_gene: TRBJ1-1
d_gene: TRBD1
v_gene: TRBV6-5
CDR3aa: CASTASRGLNTEAFF
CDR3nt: TGTGCCAGCACAGCTTCCAGGGGGCTTAACACTGAAGCTTTCTTT

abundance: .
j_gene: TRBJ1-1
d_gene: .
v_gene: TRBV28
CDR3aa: CASRADSSFTEAFF
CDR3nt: TGTGCCAGCAGGGCGGACTCCTCGTTCACTGAAGCTTTCTTT

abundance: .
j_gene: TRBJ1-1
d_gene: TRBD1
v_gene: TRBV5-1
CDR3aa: CASRPGTGGNMNTEAFF
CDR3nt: TGCGCCAGCAGACCCGGGACAGGGGGTAACATGAACACTGAAGCTTTCTTT

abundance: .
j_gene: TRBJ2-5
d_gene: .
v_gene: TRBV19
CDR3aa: CASSIGTGEETQYF
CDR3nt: TGTGCCAGTAGTATTGGAACAGGCGAAGAGACCCAGTACTTC

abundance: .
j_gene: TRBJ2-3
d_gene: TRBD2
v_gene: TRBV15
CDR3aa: CATSGMTSGTGTDTQYF
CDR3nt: TGTGCCACCAGCGGAATGACTAGCGGTACTGGCACAGATACGCAGTATTTT

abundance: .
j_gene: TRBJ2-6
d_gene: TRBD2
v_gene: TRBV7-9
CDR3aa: CASSLSGGASGANVLTF
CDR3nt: TGTGCCAGCAGCCTTAGCGGGGGGGCGTCTGGGGCCAACGTCCTGACTTTC

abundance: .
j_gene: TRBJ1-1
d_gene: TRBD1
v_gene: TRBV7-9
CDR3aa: CASSLSSGTGGFF
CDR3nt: TGTGCCAGCAGCTTGAGTTCTGGGACAGGGGGTTTCTTT

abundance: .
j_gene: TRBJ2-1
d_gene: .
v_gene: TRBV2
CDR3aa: CASSEGGPGNEQFF
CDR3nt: TGTGCCAGCAGTGAGGGGGGGCCAGGCAATGAGCAGTTCTTC

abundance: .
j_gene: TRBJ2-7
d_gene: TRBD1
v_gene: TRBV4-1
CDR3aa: CASSQGTGRYEQYF
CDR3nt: TGCGCCAGCAGCCAAGGGACAGGGAGGTACGAGCAGTACTTC

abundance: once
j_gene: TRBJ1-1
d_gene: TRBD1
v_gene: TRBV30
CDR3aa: CAWSVRAGGRGTEAFF
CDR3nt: TGTGCCTGGAGTGTACGGGCAGGGGGCAGGGGCACTGAAGCTTTCTTT

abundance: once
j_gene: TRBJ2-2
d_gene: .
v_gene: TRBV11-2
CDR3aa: CASSRDTSFFPGELFF
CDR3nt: TGTGCCAGCTCCCGAGACACCTCGTTTTTTCCCGGGGAGCTGTTTTTT

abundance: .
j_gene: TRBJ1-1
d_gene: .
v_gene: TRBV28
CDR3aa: CASSSRVVTEAFF
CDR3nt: TGTGCCAGCAGTTCCAGGGTAGTCACTGAAGCTTTCTTT

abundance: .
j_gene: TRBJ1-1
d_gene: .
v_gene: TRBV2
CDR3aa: CASRGDLFTEAFF
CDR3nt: TGTGCCAGCCGGGGGGATCTGTTCACTGAAGCTTTCTTT

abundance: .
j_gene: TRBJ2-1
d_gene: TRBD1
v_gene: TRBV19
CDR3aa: CASTPGTGVPYNEQFF
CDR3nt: TGTGCCAGTACGCCGGGGACAGGGGTCCCCTACAATGAGCAGTTCTTC

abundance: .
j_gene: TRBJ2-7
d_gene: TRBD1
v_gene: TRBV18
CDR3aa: CASSPISGGHEQYF
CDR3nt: TGTGCCAGCTCACCGATCTCAGGGGGACACGAGCAGTACTTC

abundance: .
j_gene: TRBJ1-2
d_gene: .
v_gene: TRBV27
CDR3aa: CASSPTGYRGYTF
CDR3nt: TGTGCCAGCAGCCCAACAGGGTATCGTGGCTACACCTTC

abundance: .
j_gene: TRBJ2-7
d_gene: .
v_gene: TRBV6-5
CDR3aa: CASHTGTQLPYEQYF
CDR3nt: TGTGCCAGCCACACCGGGACACAACTACCCTACGAGCAGTACTTC

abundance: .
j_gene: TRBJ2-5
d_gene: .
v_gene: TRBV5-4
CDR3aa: CASSLRGTETQYF
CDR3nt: TGTGCCAGCAGCTTACGGGGTACAGAGACCCAGTACTTC

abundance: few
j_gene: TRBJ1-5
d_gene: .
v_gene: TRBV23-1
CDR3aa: CASTYSSSNQPQHF
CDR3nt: TGCGCCAGCACCTACAGTAGTAGCAATCAGCCCCAGCATTTT

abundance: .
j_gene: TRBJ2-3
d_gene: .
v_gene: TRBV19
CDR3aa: CASSIEANTQYF
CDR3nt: TGTGCCAGTAGTATAGAAGCTAATACGCAGTATTTT

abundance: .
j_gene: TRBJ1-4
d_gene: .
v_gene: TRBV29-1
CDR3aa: CSVKGGRGTNEKLFF
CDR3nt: TGCAGCGTTAAAGGGGGGCGAGGAACTAATGAAAAACTGTTTTTT

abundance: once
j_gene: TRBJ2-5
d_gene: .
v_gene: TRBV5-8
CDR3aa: CASSLERGPGEETQYF
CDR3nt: TGTGCCAGCAGCTTGGAGAGGGGTCCGGGGGAGGAGACCCAGTACTTC

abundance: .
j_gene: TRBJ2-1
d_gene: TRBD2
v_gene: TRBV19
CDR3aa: CASSIDDRGVNEQFF
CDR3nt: TGTGCCAGTAGTATAGATGACCGGGGGGTAAATGAGCAGTTCTTC

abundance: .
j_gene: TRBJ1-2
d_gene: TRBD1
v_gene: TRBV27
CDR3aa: CASRPTGGDGYGYTF
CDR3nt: TGTGCCAGCCGTCCGACAGGGGGCGATGGCTATGGCTACACCTTC

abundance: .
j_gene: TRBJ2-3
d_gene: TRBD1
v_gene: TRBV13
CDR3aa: CASSITGEGDTQYF
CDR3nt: TGTGCCAGCAGCATTACAGGGGAAGGAGATACGCAGTATTTT

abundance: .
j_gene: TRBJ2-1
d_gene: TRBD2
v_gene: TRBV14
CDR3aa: CASAAGGRFSYNEQFF
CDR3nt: TGTGCCAGCGCCGCGGGGGGGCGGTTCTCCTACAATGAGCAGTTCTTC

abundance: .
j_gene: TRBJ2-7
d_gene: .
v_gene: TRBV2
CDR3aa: CASSRVRNEQYF
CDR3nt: TGTGCCAGCAGCAGGGTTAGAAACGAGCAGTACTTC

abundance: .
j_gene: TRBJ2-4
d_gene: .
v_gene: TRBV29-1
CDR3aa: CSVAGADIQYF
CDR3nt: TGCAGCGTTGCAGGGGCGGACATTCAGTACTTC

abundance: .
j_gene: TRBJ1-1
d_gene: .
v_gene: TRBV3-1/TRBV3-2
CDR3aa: CASTLTAGHTEAFF
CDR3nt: TGTGCCAGCACCCTAACGGCAGGGCACACTGAAGCTTTCTTT

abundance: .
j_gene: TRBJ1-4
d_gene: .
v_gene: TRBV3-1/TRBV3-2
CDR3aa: CASSLKGANEKLFF
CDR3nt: TGTGCCAGCAGCCTGAAAGGGGCTAATGAAAAACTGTTTTTT